The sequence of this T cell receptor beta chain was determined in a study of graft-versus-host responses after intestinal transplantation. Study summary: Transplantation in recipients was multivisceral, liver-intestinal, or isolated intestinal.

The CDR3 spans 17 residues. This clone occurred once. Its specificity is not known. Measured with immunoSEQ multiplex PCR; TCRdb has only the in-frame clones, and not every one. The sample comprises some 38,000 clones, over 90% of which are singletons, and less than 25% rests with the top ten. Study results and limitations: Early post-transplant HvG declines showed an association with peak circulating GvH clone levels.

The starting material was unstimulated CD8+ T cells sorted from spleen or lymph node cells, obtained before transplant. The TCR originated in a human donor who was the organ donor for an intestinal transplant. The chain joins TRBV12-2 to TRBJ2-5; the listed D gene, TRBD1, was not tested against the DNA. TRBV12-2 is a listed pseudogene. The CDR3 region is CASRLGPVTGNQETQYF. CDR3 in DNA: TGTGCAAGTCGCTTAGGACCGGTGACAGGGAACCAAGAGACCCAGTACTTC.